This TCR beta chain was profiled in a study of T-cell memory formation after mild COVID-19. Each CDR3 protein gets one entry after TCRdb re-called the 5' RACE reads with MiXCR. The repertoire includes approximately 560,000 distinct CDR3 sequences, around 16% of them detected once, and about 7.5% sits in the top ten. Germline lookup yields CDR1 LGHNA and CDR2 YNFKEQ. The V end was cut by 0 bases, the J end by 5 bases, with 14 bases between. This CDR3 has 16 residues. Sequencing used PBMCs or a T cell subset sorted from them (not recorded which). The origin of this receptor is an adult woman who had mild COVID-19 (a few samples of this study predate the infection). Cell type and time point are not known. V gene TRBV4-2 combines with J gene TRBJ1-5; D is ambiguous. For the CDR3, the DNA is TGTGCCAGCAGCCAAGAAGTGTTACTTCCCTATCAGCCCCAGCATTTT. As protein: CASSQEVLLPYQPQHF.